A selection of T cell receptor beta chains follows, all from one sample in a study of spatial heterogeneity in lung cancer. TCRdb redid the calling of the 5' RACE reads with MiXCR, one entry per CDR3 protein. Here the sample spans 35,000 to 50,000 distinct CDR3 sequences, approximately 22% being singletons. Material: PBMCs, obtained at follow-up. These receptors originate from a female donor with early-stage non-small cell lung cancer. The CDR3 runs from the conserved cysteine through the conserved F or W. The order of the fields is D gene, V gene, clone size, J gene, CDR3 protein, CDR3 DNA. A D gene is named only where the DNA matches it firmly. Not all rows give a size; the values are once, few, many and, for expanded clones, a class.

D: -
V: TRBV11-2
size: -
J: TRBJ1-6
CDR3: CASSRTGSSPLHF
DNA: TGTGCCAGCAGCCGAACAGGGAGTTCACCCCTCCACTTT

D: -
V: TRBV28
size: -
J: TRBJ1-5
CDR3: CASSFLERGNQPQHF
DNA: TGTGCCAGCAGTTTTCTCGAGAGGGGCAATCAGCCCCAGCATTTT

D: -
V: TRBV7-3
size: few
J: TRBJ1-1
CDR3: CASSSRGITEAFF
DNA: TGTGCCAGCAGCTCCCGGGGGATCACTGAAGCTTTCTTT

D: -
V: TRBV7-9
size: many
J: TRBJ2-5
CDR3: CASSLVSGPQETQYF
DNA: TGTGCCAGCAGCTTAGTAAGCGGTCCCCAAGAGACCCAGTACTTC

D: TRBD1
V: TRBV10-3
size: few
J: TRBJ2-5
CDR3: CAISGDREVETQYF
DNA: TGTGCCATCAGCGGGGACAGGGAGGTAGAGACCCAGTACTTC

D: -
V: TRBV11-2
size: -
J: TRBJ2-4
CDR3: CASSSVGSGGQGIQYF
DNA: TGTGCCAGCAGCTCGGTCGGGTCCGGGGGCCAGGGCATTCAGTACTTC

D: TRBD1
V: TRBV13
size: -
J: TRBJ1-6
CDR3: CASSPGQASGALHF
DNA: TGTGCCAGCAGCCCAGGACAGGCATCAGGGGCCCTCCACTTT

D: -
V: TRBV14
size: -
J: TRBJ1-3
CDR3: CARKTAGNTIYF
DNA: TGTGCCAGGAAGACAGCTGGAAACACCATATATTTT

D: -
V: TRBV15
size: many
J: TRBJ1-1
CDR3: CATSRDPGATEAFF
DNA: TGTGCCACCAGCAGAGATCCGGGGGCCACTGAAGCTTTCTTT

D: -
V: TRBV5-8
size: -
J: TRBJ2-7
CDR3: CASSSTGYSYNEQYF
DNA: TGTGCCAGCAGCTCTACGGGATACTCCTACAATGAGCAGTACTTC

D: -
V: TRBV6-1
size: many
J: TRBJ1-5
CDR3: CASSHRLAADQPQHF
DNA: TGTGCCAGCAGTCACCGTTTGGCGGCCGATCAGCCCCAGCATTTT

D: -
V: TRBV12-3/TRBV12-4
size: -
J: TRBJ1-2
CDR3: CARPLPGRDNYGYTF
DNA: TGTGCCAGACCCCTTCCGGGACGGGATAACTATGGCTACACCTTC

D: TRBD2
V: TRBV27
size: -
J: TRBJ2-7
CDR3: CASSLVGRRLAGNEQYF
DNA: TGTGCCAGCAGTTTAGTTGGTAGGAGACTAGCGGGAAACGAGCAGTACTTC

D: -
V: TRBV29-1
size: -
J: TRBJ2-5
CDR3: CSELQGGETQYF
DNA: TGCAGCGAACTCCAGGGTGGAGAGACCCAGTACTTC

D: TRBD2
V: TRBV20-1
size: -
J: TRBJ2-5
CDR3: CSAGAGDIQETQYF
DNA: TGCAGTGCTGGAGCGGGGGATATCCAAGAGACCCAGTACTTC

D: -
V: TRBV5-1
size: -
J: TRBJ1-3
CDR3: CASSLASGRSENTIYF
DNA: TGCGCCAGCAGCTTGGCCTCAGGGAGGTCTGAAAACACCATATATTTT